A selection of T cell receptor beta chains follows, all from one sample in a study of T cell responses to AZD1222 COVID-19 vaccine. TCRdb keeps only in-frame clones here, not all; method: immunoSEQ multiplex PCR. Among roughly 120,000 clones listed, 70% to 90% were seen once. Sequenced material: peripheral blood, taken 28 days after the second AZD1222 dose. These receptors were obtained from an adult who received the AZD1222 COVID-19 vaccine. CDR3s include the opening cysteine and the closing phenylalanine or tryptophan. D genes are given only for firm matches. A clone size is listed for some rows: how often the clone was seen (once, few, many), or a class if it is expanded.

d_call,clone_size,j_call,v_call,cdr3_nt,cdr3_aa
-,-,TRBJ1-2,TRBV19,TGTGCCAGTAGTATAGGGGGGTCCTATGGCTACACCTTC,CASSIGGSYGYTF
TRBD1,-,TRBJ1-3,TRBV5-5,TGTGCCAGCAGCCGAACCCGGACAGGGGGAGACAGCTCTGGAAACACCATATATTTT,CASSRTRTGGDSSGNTIYF
-,-,TRBJ1-1,TRBV3-1/TRBV3-2,TGTGCCAGCAGCCCCAGGGGCGGCGGAAACACTGAAGCTTTCTTT,CASSPRGGGNTEAFF
-,-,TRBJ1-2,TRBV4-1,TGCGCCAGCAGCCAAGTACTTGGGGGGCGCTTCTATGGCTACACCTTC,CASSQVLGGRFYGYTF
-,-,TRBJ1-1,TRBV27,TGTGCCAGCAGTAATAGGTCCTTGAGGAAACAGTCCGAAGCTTTCTTT,CASSNRSLRKQSEAFF
-,-,TRBJ1-5,TRBV10-3,TGTGCCATCGCGGGGTCACATAGCAATCAGCCCCAGCATTTT,CAIAGSHSNQPQHF
TRBD2,-,TRBJ2-2,TRBV5-4,TGTGCCAGCAGCCGTGGGCGGGAGGGGAACACCGGGGAGCTGTTTTTT,CASSRGREGNTGELFF
-,few,TRBJ1-4,TRBV29-1,TGCAGCGTTTACATATCAACTAATGAAAAACTGTTTTTT,CSVYISTNEKLFF
-,-,TRBJ1-1,TRBV30,TGTGCCTGGAGTGCTCCCGGGACATCTTACACTGAAGCTTTCTTT,CAWSAPGTSYTEAFF
-,-,TRBJ1-3,TRBV2,TGTGCCAGCAGTGAAGCAGGCACCATATATTTT,CASSEAGTIYF
-,once,TRBJ1-5,TRBV3-1/TRBV3-2,TGTGCCAGCAGCCAAGGTGAGGGTCAGCCCCAGCATTTT,CASSQGEGQPQHF
-,-,TRBJ2-6,TRBV29-1,TGCAGCGTTGAGCGCCGAGACTCTGGGGCCAACGTCCTGACTTTC,CSVERRDSGANVLTF
-,-,TRBJ2-1,TRBV2,TGTGCCAGCAGTGACGCAGCGGCAGGGGGGTATGAGCAGTTCTTC,CASSDAAAGGYEQFF
TRBD1,-,TRBJ1-3,TRBV20-1,TGCAGTGCTAGTCAGGGGGCTGGAAACACCATATATTTT,CSASQGAGNTIYF
-,-,TRBJ2-1,TRBV5-1,TGCGCCAGCAGCTGGAGGGGGGACAGTACAGAGGATGAGCAGTTCTTC,CASSWRGDSTEDEQFF
TRBD1,-,TRBJ2-3,TRBV11-2,TGTGCCAGCAGCCCATGGACAGGGGACGCAGATACGCAGTATTTT,CASSPWTGDADTQYF